This TCR beta chain was obtained from a study of blood T cell repertoires in COVID-19. Study-level information: Samples representing acute and convalescent COVID-19 were sourced from the United States, Italy and Spain. PBMCs, B-cell-depleted T cells, or T cells provided the cDNA or gDNA that made up the material.

This table comes from immunoSEQ multiplex PCR, and its TCRdb copy is limited to in-frame clones, with some not included. The sample shows some 220,000 clones, around 82% of them seen only once. Germline V gene sequence: CDR1 SGDLS, CDR2 YYNGEE. V lost 2 bases to trimming and J lost 2 bases, with 14 bases between them. The CDR3 runs to 15 residues. The sequenced sample was peripheral blood. This chain joins TRBV9 and TRBJ2-7, with a tentative D call TRBD2 (6 bases). The sequence came from a woman aged 25 to 39 who had recovered from COVID-19. The CDR3 DNA follows: TGTGCCAGCAGCGTTACGGGAGTCCCCACCTACGAGCAGTACTTC. It encodes CASSVTGVPTYEQYF.